What follows are 28 T cell receptor beta chains derived from one specimen sequenced in a study of patients and donors after allogeneic stem cell transplantation. TCRdb reprocessed the RT-PCR reads with MiXCR, giving one entry per CDR3 protein. The sample includes approximately 430,000 distinct CDR3 sequences, 16% of them seen just once. Sequencing used blood, either unsorted or a sorted T cell fraction (not recorded which). Source of these receptors: a human donor who was either an allogeneic HSCT recipient or a stem cell or donor lymphocyte infusion donor (not recorded which). It is not recorded whose cells these are; they may come from a transplant donor.

This clonotype was picked up a small number of times. The chain has TRBV2 and TRBJ2-1; possible D gene TRBD2, 5 bases. Germline CDR1 is SNHLY and CDR2 is FYNNEI. The CDR3 loop spans 15 amino acids. Trimming took off 8 bases at V and 0 bases at J, with 14 bases between the two ends. CDR3 sequence reads: CASHLLGSSYNEQFF. CDR3 nucleotide sequence: TGTGCCAGCCACCTCCTGGGGAGCTCCTACAATGAGCAGTTCTTC.

V is TRBV10-3 and J is TRBJ2-7; 7 positions agree with TRBD2. The ends lost 9 bases at V and 6 bases at J; junction bases unmatched: 5. The CDR3 loop spans 11 amino acids. The germline gives CDR1 ENHRY, CDR2 SYGVKD. CDR3 sequence reads: CAIRGEGEQYF. The CDR3 DNA follows: TGTGCCATTCGAGGGGAGGGCGAGCAGTACTTC.

For the CDR3, the DNA is TGTGCCAGCAGCAACAACGTGGGACTCCTGAACTATGGCTACACCTTC. Protein product: CASSNNVGLLNYGYTF. This chain links TRBV12-3 or TRBV12-4 with TRBJ1-2, with D perhaps matching TRBD1 (5 bases). CDR3 length: 16 residues. V lost 6 bases, J lost 2 bases, and 19 bases lay in between.

The chain couples TRBV9 to TRBJ2-3; 7 bases agree with TRBD2. Germline CDR1 reads SGDLS; CDR2 reads YYNGEE. The CDR3 runs to 12 residues. The ends lost 3 bases at V and 9 bases at J; junction bases unmatched: 4. This chain's CDR3 is CASSGPSGTQYF. The CDR3, as DNA: TGTGCCAGCAGCGGGCCTAGCGGCACGCAGTATTTT.

In this sample, this clonotype turned up many times. The gene calls are TRBV20-1 and TRBJ1-5; 10 nucleotides match TRBD1. V was pared by 3 bases and J by 5 bases, with 4 bases of the junction left unmatched. The germline gives CDR1 DFQATT, CDR2 SNEGSKA (reference sequence). This CDR3 contains 14 residues. This CDR3 reads CSASGGQGDQPQHF. Written as DNA, the CDR3 is TGCAGTGCTAGTGGCGGACAGGGGGATCAGCCCCAGCATTTT.

The rearrangement links TRBV7-9 to TRBJ2-1, with D perhaps matching TRBD1 (6 bases). Between the trimmed V and J ends, which lost 5 bases and 3 bases, there was a span of 20 bases. Germline-derived CDR1 and CDR2 are SEHNR and FQNEAQ (reference sequence). This CDR3 has 17 residues. The chain's CDR3 is CASSPRTVWNFYNEQFF. The CDR3 DNA follows: TGTGCCAGCAGCCCGCGGACAGTTTGGAACTTCTACAATGAGCAGTTCTTC.

The chain has TRBV15 and TRBJ2-5, with a weak D call TRBD2 (6 bases). The germline V gene encodes CDR1 LNHNV and CDR2 YYDKDF (reference sequence). The CDR3 runs to 14 residues. Trimming took 6 bases from V and 5 from J, leaving 16 bases between them. In DNA, the CDR3 is TGTGCCACCAGGAGGGCGGGACCTCACGAGACCCAGTACTTC. Encoded protein: CATRRAGPHETQYF.

This clonotype was seen a handful of times. V is TRBV5-6 and J is TRBJ2-1; perhaps TRBD2 as D (5 bases). The length of the CDR3 is 14 residues. The V gene lost 6 bases and the J gene lost 0 bases, with 10 bases spanning the gap. Germline CDR1 reads SGHDT; CDR2 reads YYEEEE. CDR3 protein: CASTTAVSYNEQFF. CDR3 bases: TGTGCCAGCACCACAGCGGTCTCCTACAATGAGCAGTTCTTC.

A few counts support this clonotype. CDR3 loop: CASSPRGEPGYGYTF. CDR3 DNA sequence: TGCGCCAGCAGCCCCCGGGGCGAGCCAGGCTATGGCTACACCTTC. J is TRBJ1-2 and V is TRBV5-1; maybe TRBD1 (5 bases). Trimming left V 4 bases short and J 4 bases short, with 17 bases between. This CDR3 has 15 residues. Germline CDR1 and CDR2: SGHRS and YFSETQ.

The chain's CDR3 is CASSLAPPNEQFF. In DNA form, the CDR3 reads TGTGCCAGCAGCTTGGCCCCCCCAAATGAGCAGTTCTTC. The chain carries TRBV5-4 and TRBJ2-1; no reliable D call. The V end was cut by 0 bases, the J end by 7 bases, with 8 bases between. Per germline, CDR1 SGHNT and CDR2 YYREEE (reference sequence). This CDR3 comprises 13 residues. Full variable domain (outside the CDR3, taken from reference TRBV5-4 and TRBJ2-1): ETGVTQSPTHLIKTRGQQVTLRCSSQSGHNTVSWYQQALGQGPQFIFQYYREEENGRGNFPPRFSGLQFPNYSSELNVNALELDDSALYLCASSLAPPNEQFFGPGTRLTVL.

The gene calls are TRBV7-9 and TRBJ2-2; D may match TRBD1 or TRBD2 (5 bases each). CDR3 length equals 15 residues. CDR1 is SEHNR and CDR2 is FQNEAQ in the germline V gene (reference sequence). Trimming left V 1 base short and J 4 bases short, with 10 bases between. The CDR3 DNA is TGTGCCAGCAGCTTAGGAATGGGACGCACCGGGGAGCTGTTTTTT. Amino acids: CASSLGMGRTGELFF.

The V gene is TRBV5-6, the J gene TRBJ2-7, with TRBD2 matching over 12 bases. Germline CDR1 reads SGHDT; CDR2 reads YYEEEE. The junction had 4 bases not matched to a gene; V was cut back by 4 bases and J by 2 bases. The CDR3 loop spans 15 amino acids. The CDR3 DNA follows: TGTGCCAGCAGCGAGGGACTAGCGGGCCCCTACGAGCAGTACTTC. Protein product: CASSEGLAGPYEQYF.

The V and J genes are TRBV7-3 and TRBJ1-1; D remains ambiguous. V was trimmed by 3 bases and J by 0 bases, leaving 8 bases between them. CDR3 length equals 14 residues. Germline assignment: CDR1 SGHTA and CDR2 FQGTGA. Here the CDR3 reads CASSLNGVNTEAFF. The CDR3 bases are TGTGCCAGCAGCTTGAACGGGGTGAACACTGAAGCTTTCTTT.

This clonotype has only a few counts. This sequence joins TRBV7-4 and TRBJ2-2, with 14 bases aligning to TRBD2. Germline V lookup: CDR1 SGHVT, CDR2 SQSDAQ. This CDR3 comprises 16 residues. The V gene end was trimmed by 7 bases and the J gene end by 8 bases; junction bases not matched to a gene: 9. The chain's CDR3 is CASMMTSGRAEGELFF. The CDR3 nucleotides read TGTGCCAGCATGATGACTAGCGGGAGGGCCGAGGGGGAGCTGTTTTTT.

This clonotype was recorded a few times. This chain connects TRBV24-1 to TRBJ1-5; weak D call: TRBD1 (5 bases). The length of the CDR3 is 16 residues. With 4 bases removed from V and 2 bases from J, the gap between germline ends came to 14 bases. Per the germline V gene, CDR1 is KGHDR and CDR2 is SFDVKD. CDR3 in DNA: TGTGCCACCAGTGAACACAGGATAGGTGGCAATCAGCCCCAGCATTTT. Its translation is CATSEHRIGGNQPQHF.

This clonotype was counted many times. This chain connects TRBV12-3 or TRBV12-4 to TRBJ2-7, with D uncertain. Trimming stripped 3 bases from V and 3 bases from J, with 9 bases between. The CDR3 has 13 residues. Here the CDR3 DNA reads TGTGCCAGCAGTTTCGGGCCAGACTACGAGCAGTACTTC. Translation gives CASSFGPDYEQYF.

This clonotype was observed a handful of times. J is TRBJ1-1 and V is TRBV9; no definite D call. Germline loops: CDR1 SGDLS, CDR2 YYNGEE. This CDR3 contains 13 residues. V lost 3 bases to trimming and J lost 2 bases, with 8 bases between them. This CDR3 reads CASSGPVNTEAFF. In DNA form, the CDR3 reads TGTGCCAGCAGCGGCCCCGTAAACACTGAAGCTTTCTTT.

The chain employs TRBV6-2 or TRBV6-3 and TRBJ2-7; 14 bases map to TRBD2. CDR3 length: 18 amino acids. Trimming removed 1 base from V and 2 bases from J; junction bases left unmatched: 7. Germline V CDR1 and CDR2: MNHEY, SVGEGT. The DNA of the CDR3 is TGTGCCAGCAGTTACTATCGGACTAGCGGGGGGCACACCTACGAGCAGTACTTC. Residues: CASSYYRTSGGHTYEQYF.

V is TRBV20-1 and J is TRBJ1-1, with 7 bases that match TRBD1. V shed 7 bases, J shed 5 bases, and the junction held 22 bases outside the gene matches. The germline gives CDR1 DFQATT, CDR2 SNEGSKA (reference sequence). The CDR3 runs to 17 residues. CDR3 sequence: CSVQGDPRNFPRTEAFF. Here the CDR3 DNA reads TGCAGTGTCCAGGGGGATCCGCGAAACTTTCCAAGGACTGAAGCTTTCTTT.

This clonotype was seen a handful of times. V usage is TRBV18 and J usage is TRBJ1-2, with TRBD1 identical over 9 bases. Germline CDR1 KGHSH, CDR2 LQKENI. V gave up 2 bases and J gave up 5 bases; unmatched junction bases: 6. The CDR3 spans 15 residues. CDR3 loop: CASSPYKGQGYGYTF. The CDR3 DNA sequence: TGTGCCAGCTCACCATACAAGGGACAGGGATATGGCTACACCTTC.

The chain combines TRBV7-8 with TRBJ2-7; no reliable D call. Germline lookup yields CDR1 SGHVS and CDR2 FQNEAQ. The CDR3 has 16 residues. The V end was cut by 1 base, the J end by 4 bases, with 17 bases between. CDR3 residues: CASSLVGISFGYEQYF. The DNA for the CDR3 is TGTGCCAGCAGCTTAGTTGGTATTTCTTTCGGGTACGAGCAGTACTTC.

This clonotype came up a few times. CDR3 nucleotides: TGCAGCGTTGAAGGAACTAGCGGGGGACTCCAAGAGACCCAGTACTTC. Amino acids: CSVEGTSGGLQETQYF. This chain links TRBV29-1 with TRBJ2-5; 11 bases align to TRBD2. The CDR3 is 16 residues long. V lost 1 base and J lost 1; bases outside the gene matches: 5. CDR1 is SQVTM, CDR2 ANQGSEA, per germline.

In its sample, this clonotype was seen many times. The rearrangement links TRBV10-3 to TRBJ1-5, with a possible D match to TRBD1 (5 bases). The CDR3 covers 15 residues. Trimming shortened V by 4 bases and J by 1 base, and 11 bases separated the two germline ends. Germline CDR1 and CDR2: ENHRY and SYGVKD. The CDR3 bases are TGTGCCATCAGTGGGGGGGGGAGAAGCAATCAGCCCCAGCATTTT. Amino acid sequence: CAISGGGRSNQPQHF.

This clonotype was seen only a few times. This sequence joins TRBV12-3 or TRBV12-4 and TRBJ2-7; 9 nucleotides agree with TRBD1. The length of the CDR3 is 14 residues. J lost 5 bases, V lost 6 bases, and 8 bases had no gene match. CDR3 region: CASRPRDREDEQYF. The CDR3 DNA reads as TGTGCCAGCAGACCCCGGGACAGGGAAGACGAGCAGTACTTC.

This clonotype came up a few times. This chain connects TRBV4-2 to TRBJ1-4; weak D call: TRBD1 (6 bases). The CDR3 is made up of 16 amino acids. CDR1 is LGHNA, CDR2 YNFKEQ, per germline. Trimming pared 0 bases from V and 8 bases from J, leaving 16 bases between. CDR3: CASSQEGGRFQEKLFF. The CDR3 DNA reads as TGTGCCAGCAGCCAAGAGGGGGGCAGATTTCAAGAAAAACTGTTTTTT.

V usage is TRBV11-1 and J usage is TRBJ1-1, with unresolved D. This CDR3 is built from 15 residues. From germline, CDR1 is SGHAT and CDR2 FQDESV (reference sequence). Between the trimmed V and J ends, which lost 4 bases and 1 base, there was a span of 13 bases. In DNA, the CDR3 is TGTGCCAGCAGCTCCCGACGGTTACCGAACACTGAAGCTTTCTTT. Translating it yields CASSSRRLPNTEAFF. The variable domain in full, with the rest retrieved from reference TRBV11-1 and TRBJ1-1, is EAEVAQSPRYKITEKSQAVAFWCDPISGHATLYWYRQILGQGPELLVQFQDESVVDDSQLPKDRFSAERLKGVDSTLKIQPAELGDSAMYLCASSSRRLPNTEAFFGQGTRLTVV.

This clonotype was recorded once. The V call is TRBV12-3 or TRBV12-4, the J call TRBJ1-4; D remains ambiguous. The germline V and J ends were trimmed by 5 bases and 12 bases, with 13 bases remaining between them. The CDR3 runs 12 residues. The CDR3 reads CASSPDVGQLFF. For the CDR3, the DNA is TGTGCCAGCAGTCCCGACGTTGGGCAACTGTTTTTT.

The chain carries TRBV10-3 and TRBJ2-2, with a weak D call TRBD2 (5 bases). This CDR3 is built from 18 residues. The germline V gene has CDR1 ENHRY and CDR2 SYGVKD. The germline V and J ends were trimmed by 4 bases and 4 bases, with 22 bases remaining between them. The CDR3 sequence is CAISGLIRHPRGTGELFF. Here the CDR3 DNA reads TGTGCCATCAGTGGTTTGATCAGGCACCCCCGGGGCACCGGGGAGCTGTTTTTT.